The 14 T cell receptor beta chains presented below share a single source sample, sequenced in a study of T cells expressing NK-cell markers. TCRdb reprocessed the 5' RACE reads; each CDR3 protein has one entry and no DNA is given. The sample's table shows 90,000 to 130,000 distinct CDR3 sequences. The specimen sequenced was blood T cells: a sorted CD56 or NKG2C T cell subset, CD4+ or CD8+ T cells, or bulk PBMC T cells (not recorded which). The receptor source for this set is a woman between 18 and 75 years old in good health.

This sequence joins TRBV7-9 and TRBJ2-7; TCRdb lists TRBD2, though no DNA is available to test this call. CDR3 length: 14 residues. The germline V gene encodes CDR1 SEHNR and CDR2 FQNEAQ (reference sequence). The CDR3 is CASASGLATYEQYF.

This sequence joins TRBV20-1 and TRBJ2-1; the D call from TCRdb, TRBD1, cannot be confirmed without DNA. Germline CDR1 DFQATT, CDR2 SNEGSKA (reference sequence). This CDR3 has 14 residues. CDR3: CSASGGITRDEQFF.

The gene calls are TRBV12-3 or TRBV12-4 and TRBJ2-7; TCRdb proposes TRBD1, but this gene call is untestable without DNA. The CDR3 runs to 13 residues. The CDR3 sequence is CASTPDDSYEQYF.

CDR3 region: CASTDLGNLLGHEQYF. This chain links TRBV6-1 with TRBJ2-7; TCRdb returns TRBD1, unconfirmable since there is no DNA. CDR3 length equals 16 residues. Germline V lookup: CDR1 MNHNS, CDR2 SASEGT.

The chain combines TRBV7-9 with TRBJ2-7; TCRdb names TRBD2, which stays unverified in the absence of DNA. CDR1 and CDR2 from the germline V gene are SEHNR and FQNEAQ (reference sequence). CDR3 size: 13 residues. The CDR3 is CASSLDSGGEQYF.

CDR3 region: CASSSPLTDTQYF. The chain has TRBV7-9 and TRBJ2-3; as DNA is missing, the TRBD2 call by TCRdb cannot be tested. The CDR3 has 13 residues. Germline V gives CDR1 SEHNR, CDR2 FQNEAQ (reference sequence).

This chain uses TRBV11-1 with TRBJ2-1; TCRdb designates TRBD1, a call that cannot be tested without DNA. This CDR3 has 15 amino acids. CDR1 and CDR2 from the germline V gene are SGHAT and FQDESV (reference sequence). The CDR3 sequence is CASSLRDRGYNEQFF.

The V gene is TRBV7-9, the J gene TRBJ1-2; lacking DNA, the TRBD1 call made by TCRdb goes unchecked. Per the germline V gene, CDR1 is SEHNR and CDR2 is FQNEAQ (reference sequence). The CDR3 consists of 13 residues. The CDR3 sequence: CASSRRENYGYTF.

The gene calls are TRBV19 and TRBJ2-5. The CDR3 runs 13 residues. Germline V gene sequence: CDR1 LNHDA, CDR2 SQIVND (reference sequence). This CDR3 is CASSIGFQETQYF.

The V and J genes are TRBV18 and TRBJ2-1; TCRdb proposes TRBD1, but this gene call is untestable without DNA. The germline CDR1 and CDR2 sequences are KGHSH and LQKENI. The CDR3 runs to 18 residues. CDR3 amino acids: CASSDPGQGQTSYNEQFF.

The CDR3 protein is CASSLTSGRYNEQFF. The J gene is TRBJ2-1, the V gene TRBV7-2; the TCRdb D gene call, TRBD2, has no DNA to confirm it. Germline-derived CDR1 and CDR2 are SGHTA and FQGNSA. The CDR3 length is 15 residues. The full variable domain, its missing parts supplied by reference TRBV7-2 and TRBJ2-1, is GAGVSQSPSNKVTEKGKDVELRCDPISGHTALYWYRQSLGQGLEFLIYFQGNSAPDKSGLPSDRFSAERTGGSVSTLTIQRTQQEDSAVYLCASSLTSGRYNEQFFGPGTRLTVL.

The CDR3 region is CASSHRVGENSPLHF. The rearrangement uses TRBV6-1 and TRBJ1-6; TCRdb selects TRBD1, and the lack of DNA leaves this call unchecked. From germline, CDR1 is MNHNS and CDR2 SASEGT. The CDR3 consists of 15 residues.

The chain combines TRBV28 with TRBJ2-2; there is no DNA to check the TCRdb D call of TRBD1. The CDR3 is 16 amino acids. Germline V gene sequence: CDR1 MDHEN, CDR2 SYDVKM. Here the CDR3 reads CASSFLQGARTGELFF. The variable domain in full, with the rest retrieved from reference TRBV28 and TRBJ2-2, is DVKVTQSSRYLVKRTGEKVFLECVQDMDHENMFWYRQDPGLGLRLIYFSYDVKMKEKGDIPEGYSVSREKKERFSLILESASTNQTSMYLCASSFLQGARTGELFFGEGSRLTVL.

This chain joins TRBV30 and TRBJ2-1. Germline loops: CDR1 GTSNPN, CDR2 SVGIG (reference sequence). This CDR3 has 12 amino acids. The CDR3 sequence is CAWSVAANEQFF.